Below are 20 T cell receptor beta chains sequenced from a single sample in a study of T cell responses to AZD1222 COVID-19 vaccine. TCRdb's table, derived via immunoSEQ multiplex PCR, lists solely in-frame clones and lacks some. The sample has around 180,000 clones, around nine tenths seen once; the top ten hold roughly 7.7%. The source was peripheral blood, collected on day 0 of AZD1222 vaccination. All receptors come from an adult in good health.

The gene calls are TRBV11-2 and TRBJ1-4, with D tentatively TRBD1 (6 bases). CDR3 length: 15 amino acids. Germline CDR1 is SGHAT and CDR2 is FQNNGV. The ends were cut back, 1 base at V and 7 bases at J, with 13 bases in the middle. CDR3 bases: TGTGCCAGCAGCTTAGTCGGGGGGCGCGGTGAAAAACTGTTTTTT. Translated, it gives CASSLVGGRGEKLFF. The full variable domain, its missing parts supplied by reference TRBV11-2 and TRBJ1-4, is EAGVAQSPRYKIIEKRQSVAFWCNPISGHATLYWYQQILGQGPKLLIQFQNNGVVDDSQLPKDRFSAERLKGVDSTLKIQPAKLEDSAVYLCASSLVGGRGEKLFFGSGTQLSVL.

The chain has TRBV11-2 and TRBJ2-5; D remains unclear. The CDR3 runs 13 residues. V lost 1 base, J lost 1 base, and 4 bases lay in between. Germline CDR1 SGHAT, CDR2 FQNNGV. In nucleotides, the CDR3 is TGTGCCAGCAGCTTAGTCGGCCAAGAGACCCAGTACTTC. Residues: CASSLVGQETQYF.

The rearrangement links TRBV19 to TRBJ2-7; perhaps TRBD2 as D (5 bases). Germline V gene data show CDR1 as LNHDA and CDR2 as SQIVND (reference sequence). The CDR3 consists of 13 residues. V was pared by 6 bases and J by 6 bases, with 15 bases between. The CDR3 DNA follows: TGTGCCAGTAGGGGCTTAGGAGGCATCGAGCAGTACTTC. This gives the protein CASRGLGGIEQYF.

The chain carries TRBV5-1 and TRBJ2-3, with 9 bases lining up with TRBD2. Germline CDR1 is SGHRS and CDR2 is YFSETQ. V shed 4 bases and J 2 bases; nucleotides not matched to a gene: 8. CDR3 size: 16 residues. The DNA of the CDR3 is TGCGCCAGCAGCGGGGGTAGCGGGGGAAACACAGATACGCAGTATTTT. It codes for CASSGGSGGNTDTQYF.

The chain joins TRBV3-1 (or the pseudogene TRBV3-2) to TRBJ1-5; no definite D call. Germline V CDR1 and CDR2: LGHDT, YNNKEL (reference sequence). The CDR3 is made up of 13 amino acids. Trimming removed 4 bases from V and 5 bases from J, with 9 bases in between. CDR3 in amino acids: CASSPGRDQPQHF. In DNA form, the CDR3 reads TGTGCCAGCAGCCCCGGGAGGGATCAGCCCCAGCATTTT.

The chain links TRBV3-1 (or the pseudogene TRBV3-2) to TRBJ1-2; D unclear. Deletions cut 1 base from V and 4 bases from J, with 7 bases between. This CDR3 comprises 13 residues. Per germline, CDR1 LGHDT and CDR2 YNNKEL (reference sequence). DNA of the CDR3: TGTGCCAGCAGCCAAGGAAATATCTATGGCTACACCTTC. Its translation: CASSQGNIYGYTF.

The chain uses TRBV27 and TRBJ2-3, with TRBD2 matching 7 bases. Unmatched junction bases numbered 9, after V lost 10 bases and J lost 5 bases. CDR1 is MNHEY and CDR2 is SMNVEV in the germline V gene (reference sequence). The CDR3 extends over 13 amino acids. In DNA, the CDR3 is TGTGCCATCGGACTAGTAATCGGAGATACGCAGTATTTT. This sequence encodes CAIGLVIGDTQYF.

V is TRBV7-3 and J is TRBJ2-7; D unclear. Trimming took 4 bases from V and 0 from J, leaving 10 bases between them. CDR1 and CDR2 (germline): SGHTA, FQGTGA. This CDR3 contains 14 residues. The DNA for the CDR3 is TGTGCCAGCAGCTATAGGACCAGCTCCTACGAGCAGTACTTC. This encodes CASSYRTSSYEQYF.

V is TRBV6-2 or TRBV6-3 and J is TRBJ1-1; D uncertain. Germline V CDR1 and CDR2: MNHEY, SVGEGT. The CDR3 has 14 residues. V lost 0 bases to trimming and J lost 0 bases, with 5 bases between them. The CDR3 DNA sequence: TGTGCCAGCAGTTACTCCGGAGTGAACACTGAAGCTTTCTTT. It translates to CASSYSGVNTEAFF.

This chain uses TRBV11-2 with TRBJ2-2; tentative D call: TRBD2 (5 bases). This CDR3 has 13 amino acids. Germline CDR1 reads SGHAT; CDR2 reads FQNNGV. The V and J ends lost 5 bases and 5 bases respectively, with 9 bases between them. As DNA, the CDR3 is TGTGCCAGCAGCAGAGGAGGAACCGGGGAGCTGTTTTTT. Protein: CASSRGGTGELFF.

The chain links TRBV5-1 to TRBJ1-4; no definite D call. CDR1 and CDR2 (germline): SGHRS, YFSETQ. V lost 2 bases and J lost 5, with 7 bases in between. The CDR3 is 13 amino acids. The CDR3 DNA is TGCGCCAGCAGCTTCCGGATAAATGAAAAACTGTTTTTT. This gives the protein CASSFRINEKLFF.

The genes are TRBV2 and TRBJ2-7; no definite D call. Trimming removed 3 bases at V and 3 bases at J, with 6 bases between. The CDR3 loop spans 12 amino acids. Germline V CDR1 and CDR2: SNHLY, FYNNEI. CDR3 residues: CASSDQGYEQYF. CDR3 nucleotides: TGTGCCAGCAGTGACCAAGGCTACGAGCAGTACTTC.

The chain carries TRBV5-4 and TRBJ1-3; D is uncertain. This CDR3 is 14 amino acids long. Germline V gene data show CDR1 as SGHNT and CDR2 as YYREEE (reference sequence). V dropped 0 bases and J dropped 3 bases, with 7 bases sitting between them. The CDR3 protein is CASSLAGNGNTIYF. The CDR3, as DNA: TGTGCCAGCAGCTTGGCTGGGAATGGAAACACCATATATTTT.

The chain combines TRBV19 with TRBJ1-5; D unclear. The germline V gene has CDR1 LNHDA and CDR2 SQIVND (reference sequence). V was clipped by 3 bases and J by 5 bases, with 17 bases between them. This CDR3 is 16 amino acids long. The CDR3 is CASSIGVSRRDQPQHF. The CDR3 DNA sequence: TGTGCCAGTAGTATCGGTGTGTCCCGCCGGGATCAGCCCCAGCATTTT.

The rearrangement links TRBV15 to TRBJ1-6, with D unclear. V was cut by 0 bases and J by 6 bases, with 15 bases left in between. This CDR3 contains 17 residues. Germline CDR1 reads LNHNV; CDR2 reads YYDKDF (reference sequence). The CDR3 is CATSRDAAAGINSPLHF. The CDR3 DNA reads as TGTGCCACCAGCAGAGATGCTGCTGCGGGGATTAATTCACCCCTCCACTTT. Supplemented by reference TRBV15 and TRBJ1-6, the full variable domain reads DAMVIQNPRYQVTQFGKPVTLSCSQTLNHNVMYWYQQKSSQAPKLLFHYYDKDFNNEADTPDNFQSRRPNTSFCFLDIRSPGLGDTAMYLCATSRDAAAGINSPLHFGNGTRLTVT.

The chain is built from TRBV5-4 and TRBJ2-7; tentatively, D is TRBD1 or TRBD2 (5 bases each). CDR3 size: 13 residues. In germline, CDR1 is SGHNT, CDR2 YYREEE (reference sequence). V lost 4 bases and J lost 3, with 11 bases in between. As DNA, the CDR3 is TGTGCCAGCAGCCACGGGGCTTACTACGAGCAGTACTTC. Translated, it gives CASSHGAYYEQYF. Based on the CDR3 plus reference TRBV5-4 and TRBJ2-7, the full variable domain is ETGVTQSPTHLIKTRGQQVTLRCSSQSGHNTVSWYQQALGQGPQFIFQYYREEENGRGNFPPRFSGLQFPNYSSELNVNALELDDSALYLCASSHGAYYEQYFGPGTRLTVT.

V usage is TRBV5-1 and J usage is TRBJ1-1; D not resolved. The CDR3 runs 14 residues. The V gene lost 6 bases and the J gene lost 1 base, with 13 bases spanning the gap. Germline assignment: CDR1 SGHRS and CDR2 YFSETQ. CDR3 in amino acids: CASTPGEANTEAFF. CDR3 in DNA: TGCGCCAGCACCCCCGGTGAGGCGAACACTGAAGCTTTCTTT.

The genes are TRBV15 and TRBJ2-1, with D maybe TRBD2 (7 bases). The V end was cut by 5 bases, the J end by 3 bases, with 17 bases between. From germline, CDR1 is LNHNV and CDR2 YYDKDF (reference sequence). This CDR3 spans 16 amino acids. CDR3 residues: CATSALRGAIYNEQFF. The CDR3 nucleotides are TGTGCCACCAGCGCGCTCCGGGGGGCGATCTACAATGAGCAGTTCTTC.

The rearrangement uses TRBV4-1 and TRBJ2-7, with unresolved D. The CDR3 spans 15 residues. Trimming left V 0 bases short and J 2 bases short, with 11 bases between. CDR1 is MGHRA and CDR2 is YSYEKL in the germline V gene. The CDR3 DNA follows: TGCGCCAGCAGCCAAGAAGCTCCGGGCCCCTACGAGCAGTACTTC. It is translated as CASSQEAPGPYEQYF.

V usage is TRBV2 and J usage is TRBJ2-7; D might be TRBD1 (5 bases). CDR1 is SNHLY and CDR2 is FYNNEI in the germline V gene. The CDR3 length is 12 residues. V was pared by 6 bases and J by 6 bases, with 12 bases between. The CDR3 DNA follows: TGTGCCAGCAGAGTTCGACAGCGCGAGCAGTACTTC. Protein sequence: CASRVRQREQYF.